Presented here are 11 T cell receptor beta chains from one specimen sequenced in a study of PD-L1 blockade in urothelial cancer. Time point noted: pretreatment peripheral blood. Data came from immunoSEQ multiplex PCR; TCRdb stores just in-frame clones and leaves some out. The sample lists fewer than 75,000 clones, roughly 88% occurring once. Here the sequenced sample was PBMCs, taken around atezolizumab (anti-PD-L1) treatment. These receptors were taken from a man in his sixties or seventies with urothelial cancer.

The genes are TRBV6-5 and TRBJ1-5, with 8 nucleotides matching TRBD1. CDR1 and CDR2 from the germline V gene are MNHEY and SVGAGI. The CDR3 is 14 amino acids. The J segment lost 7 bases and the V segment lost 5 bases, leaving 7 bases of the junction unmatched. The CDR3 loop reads CASSEDRGSQPQHF. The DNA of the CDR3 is TGTGCCAGCAGTGAAGACAGGGGTAGCCAGCCCCAGCATTTT.

CDR3 region: CASSSFTSGVNTGELFF. CDR3 in DNA: TGTGCCAGCAGCTCCTTTACTAGCGGGGTTAACACCGGGGAGCTGTTTTTT. The gene calls are TRBV5-6 and TRBJ2-2; 10 bases agree with TRBD2. The CDR3 totals 17 residues. V trimming: 3 bases; J trimming: 2 bases; junction bases outside the gene matches: 7. Germline lookup yields CDR1 SGHDT and CDR2 YYEEEE.

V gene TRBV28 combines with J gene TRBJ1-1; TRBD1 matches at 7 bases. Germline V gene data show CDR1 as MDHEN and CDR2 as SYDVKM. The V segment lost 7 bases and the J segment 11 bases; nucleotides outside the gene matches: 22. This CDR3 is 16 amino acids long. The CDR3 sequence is CASNSPAGGPVFVAFF. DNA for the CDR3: TGTGCCAGCAATTCCCCAGCAGGGGGGCCGGTTTTCGTCGCTTTCTTT.

In DNA, the CDR3 is TGTGCCAGCAGTTTTCAGGGGTCTCAGCCCCAGCATTTT. As protein: CASSFQGSQPQHF. J is TRBJ1-5 and V is TRBV27; D possibly corresponds to TRBD1 (6 bases). V lost 3 bases and J lost 6, with 9 bases in between. The CDR3 loop spans 13 amino acids. CDR1 is MNHEY and CDR2 is SMNVEV in the germline V gene (reference sequence).

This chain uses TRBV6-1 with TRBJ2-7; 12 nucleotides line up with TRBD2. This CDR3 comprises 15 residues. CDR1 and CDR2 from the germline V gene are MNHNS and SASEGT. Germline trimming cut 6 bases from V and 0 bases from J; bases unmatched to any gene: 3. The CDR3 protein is CASSRGLAGSYEQYF. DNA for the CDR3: TGTGCCAGCAGCCGGGGACTAGCGGGCTCCTACGAGCAGTACTTC.

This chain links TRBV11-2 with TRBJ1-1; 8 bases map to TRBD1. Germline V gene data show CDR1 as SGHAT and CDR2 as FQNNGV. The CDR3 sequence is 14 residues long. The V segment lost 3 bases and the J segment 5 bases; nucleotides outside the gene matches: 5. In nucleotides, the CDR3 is TGTGCCAGCAGCTTTGGCAGGGGGCCTACTGAAGCTTTCTTT. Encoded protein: CASSFGRGPTEAFF.

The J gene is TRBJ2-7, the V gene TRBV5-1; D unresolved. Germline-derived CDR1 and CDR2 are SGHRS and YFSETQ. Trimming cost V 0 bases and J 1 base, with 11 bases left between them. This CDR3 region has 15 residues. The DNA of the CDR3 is TGCGCCAGCAGCTTGGCCCCCGCCAGGTCCTACGAGCAGTACTTC. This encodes CASSLAPARSYEQYF.

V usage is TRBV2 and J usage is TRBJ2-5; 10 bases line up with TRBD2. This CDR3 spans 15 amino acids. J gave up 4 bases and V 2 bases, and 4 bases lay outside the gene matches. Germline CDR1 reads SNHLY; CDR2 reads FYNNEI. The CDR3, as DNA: TGTGCCAGCAGTGAACTAGCGGGAGAGTTAGAGACCCAGTACTTC. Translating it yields CASSELAGELETQYF.

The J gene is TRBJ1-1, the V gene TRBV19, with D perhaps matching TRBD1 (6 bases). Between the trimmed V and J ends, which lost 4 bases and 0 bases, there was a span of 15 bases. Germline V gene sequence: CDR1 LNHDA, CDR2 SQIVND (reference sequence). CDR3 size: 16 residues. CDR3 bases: TGTGCCAGTAGTAGTCGGGGGGCTACTATGAACACTGAAGCTTTCTTT. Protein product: CASSSRGATMNTEAFF.

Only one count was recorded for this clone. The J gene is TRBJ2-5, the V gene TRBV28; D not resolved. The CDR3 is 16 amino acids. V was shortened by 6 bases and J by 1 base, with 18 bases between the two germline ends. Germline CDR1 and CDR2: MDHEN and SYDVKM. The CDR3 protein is CASSPVGGLAQETQYF. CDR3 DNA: TGTGCCAGCAGCCCAGTTGGCGGATTAGCCCAAGAGACCCAGTACTTC.

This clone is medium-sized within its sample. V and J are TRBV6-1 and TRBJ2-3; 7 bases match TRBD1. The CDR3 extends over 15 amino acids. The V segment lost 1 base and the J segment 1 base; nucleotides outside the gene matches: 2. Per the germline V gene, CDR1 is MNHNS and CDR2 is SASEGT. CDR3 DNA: TGTGCCAGCAGTGAAGGGGGGACAGGCACAGATACGCAGTATTTT. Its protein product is CASSEGGTGTDTQYF.